This paragraph covers one T cell receptor beta chain sequence. Germline V gene data show CDR1 as SGHRS and CDR2 as YFSETQ. J lost 2 bases, V lost 3 bases, and 5 bases had no gene match. This CDR3 contains 15 residues. In the authors' workflow: Counts of nucleated cells, estimated from reference gene primer amplification, were obtained. This table comes from immunoSEQ multiplex PCR, and its TCRdb copy is limited to in-frame clones, with some not included. That table is the source of V, J and clone size, and D and trimming were worked out from the DNA. The top ten clones hold approximately 6.4% of a sample with over 50,000 clones, around four fifths of them seen once. This entry is derived from a study of blood T cell repertoires in COVID-19. Study as a whole: Acute and convalescent COVID-19 samples came from the United States, Italy and Spain. T cells, B-cell-depleted T cells, or PBMCs provided the cDNA or gDNA that served as material.

The specimen sequenced was peripheral blood. This chain connects TRBV5-1 to TRBJ2-3; 8 bases are a match to TRBD1. This receptor was taken from a woman aged 45-65 years with active or convalescent COVID-19. This CDR3 reads CASSSGQGNTDTQYF. In DNA, the CDR3 is TGCGCCAGCAGCTCAGGACAGGGAAACACAGATACGCAGTATTTT. Filled out from reference TRBV5-1 and TRBJ2-3, the complete variable domain reads KAGVTQTPRYLIKTRGQQVTLSCSPISGHRSVSWYQQTPGQGLQFLFEYFSETQRNKGNFPGRFSGRQFSNSRSEMNVSTLELGDSALYLCASSSGQGNTDTQYFGPGTRLTVL.